This T cell receptor beta chain was documented in a study of blood T cell repertoires in COVID-19. Produced via immunoSEQ multiplex PCR; TCRdb's table is partial and in-frame only. The data show 100,000 to 150,000 clones, 86% seen once. The specimen was peripheral blood. This clonotype originated in a man between 65 and 79 years old who had recovered from COVID-19.

CDR3 in amino acids: CSATHRGSPYF. The CDR3 DNA reads as TGCAGTGCTACTCACAGGGGAAGTCCGTACTTC. The V call is TRBV20-1, the J call TRBJ2-7; 7 bases fit TRBD1. Germline assignment: CDR1 DFQATT and CDR2 SNEGSKA (reference sequence). Trimming at V came to 4 bases and at J to 12 bases, leaving 9 bases not matched to a gene. The length of the CDR3 is 11 residues.